Listed below are T cell receptor beta chains from one sample, sequenced in a study of early T cells in non-severe SARS-CoV-2 infection. TCRdb used MiXCR to reprocess the 5' RACE reads, holding one entry per CDR3 protein. The data show 35,000 to 50,000 distinct CDR3 sequences, 4.5% to 7% seen once. The sequenced sample was whole blood, obtained at baseline. The source is an adult who was a healthcare worker with PCR-confirmed SARS-CoV-2 infection or an uninfected control (not recorded which). Each CDR3 is given with its conserved first and last residue. Each record gives: CDR3 DNA, CDR3 protein, V gene, clone size, J gene, D gene. The D gene is left open where the match is weak. Part of the rows lack a size; the others show once, few, many or a class for expanded clones.

cdr3_nt: TGTGCCAGCAGCTCTGTCATCGCAGGGAACTATAACTATGGCTACACCTTC
cdr3_aa: CASSSVIAGNYNYGYTF
v_call: TRBV9
clone_size: NA
j_call: TRBJ1-2
d_call: NA

cdr3_nt: TGTGCCAGCAGGGCTAAGGGACCATCAGATAGCACAGATACGCAGTATTTT
cdr3_aa: CASRAKGPSDSTDTQYF
v_call: TRBV2
clone_size: many
j_call: TRBJ2-3
d_call: NA

cdr3_nt: TGCGCCAGCGCCCGGGCCATAACCAACTACGAGCAGTACTTC
cdr3_aa: CASARAITNYEQYF
v_call: TRBV5-1
clone_size: many
j_call: TRBJ2-7
d_call: NA

cdr3_nt: TGCAGCGTGAACACAGGGTCCGGGGAGCTGTTTTTT
cdr3_aa: CSVNTGSGELFF
v_call: TRBV29-1
clone_size: NA
j_call: TRBJ2-2
d_call: NA

cdr3_nt: TGTGCCAGCAGCTTGGATGGTGAAGCTTTCTTT
cdr3_aa: CASSLDGEAFF
v_call: TRBV5-6
clone_size: NA
j_call: TRBJ1-1
d_call: NA

cdr3_nt: TGCAGCGTTGTGGATTTAGGTAACACTGAAGCTTTCTTT
cdr3_aa: CSVVDLGNTEAFF
v_call: TRBV29-1
clone_size: many
j_call: TRBJ1-1
d_call: NA

cdr3_nt: TGCAGCGTTGAAGGTGGTCTGGGGACAGGGGGAAATGGCTACACCTTC
cdr3_aa: CSVEGGLGTGGNGYTF
v_call: TRBV29-1
clone_size: many
j_call: TRBJ1-2
d_call: TRBD1

cdr3_nt: TGTGCCAGCAGTGAAGGAGGGGCCGAGCAGTACTTC
cdr3_aa: CASSEGGAEQYF
v_call: TRBV6-1
clone_size: many
j_call: TRBJ2-7
d_call: NA

cdr3_nt: TGCAGCGCTTCCGACAGAGCTAACTATGGCTACACCTTC
cdr3_aa: CSASDRANYGYTF
v_call: TRBV29-1
clone_size: many
j_call: TRBJ1-2
d_call: NA

cdr3_nt: TGTGCCAGCAGCTTAAGTATAGGGCGGGGTGCCACAGATACGCAGTATTTT
cdr3_aa: CASSLSIGRGATDTQYF
v_call: TRBV7-2
clone_size: many
j_call: TRBJ2-3
d_call: NA

cdr3_nt: TGTGCCAGCAGTGATTACGACCCTGTGGCTGGCTACACCTTC
cdr3_aa: CASSDYDPVAGYTF
v_call: TRBV12-3/TRBV12-4
clone_size: many
j_call: TRBJ1-2
d_call: NA

cdr3_nt: TGCGCCAGCAGCCCTGGGTCCGACACCAACAATCAGCCCCAGCATTTT
cdr3_aa: CASSPGSDTNNQPQHF
v_call: TRBV4-1
clone_size: many
j_call: TRBJ1-5
d_call: NA

cdr3_nt: TGCAGCGTTGTACCAGGGCCCGGAAACACCATATATTTT
cdr3_aa: CSVVPGPGNTIYF
v_call: TRBV29-1
clone_size: few
j_call: TRBJ1-3
d_call: NA

cdr3_nt: TGCGCCAGCAGCTCCTCGGACAGCAACAATGAGCAGTTCTTC
cdr3_aa: CASSSSDSNNEQFF
v_call: TRBV5-1
clone_size: many
j_call: TRBJ2-1
d_call: NA

cdr3_nt: TGTGCCATCAGTGAGACCAATGCAGGGCCCAGGGATTCACCCCTCCACTTT
cdr3_aa: CAISETNAGPRDSPLHF
v_call: TRBV10-3
clone_size: NA
j_call: TRBJ1-6
d_call: NA

cdr3_nt: TGTGCCAGCAGCTTACAGGGGTATAATTCACCCCTCCACTTT
cdr3_aa: CASSLQGYNSPLHF
v_call: TRBV7-9
clone_size: many
j_call: TRBJ1-6
d_call: NA

cdr3_nt: TGTGCCAGCTCACCACCGGTGGGCACGGGACAGATTCAAAAACTGTTTTTT
cdr3_aa: CASSPPVGTGQIQKLFF
v_call: TRBV18
clone_size: many
j_call: TRBJ1-4
d_call: TRBD1

cdr3_nt: TGTGCCAGCTCAAAAGCCCCCCCAGATACGCAGTATTTT
cdr3_aa: CASSKAPPDTQYF
v_call: TRBV9
clone_size: many
j_call: TRBJ2-3
d_call: NA

cdr3_nt: TGTGCCAGCAGCAAAGCGACCACCGGCGAGCAGTACTTC
cdr3_aa: CASSKATTGEQYF
v_call: TRBV21-1
clone_size: many
j_call: TRBJ2-7
d_call: NA

cdr3_nt: TGTGCCAGCAGCTTAGCCCTTTCCTATGGCTACACCTTC
cdr3_aa: CASSLALSYGYTF
v_call: TRBV7-8
clone_size: few
j_call: TRBJ1-2
d_call: NA

cdr3_nt: TGTGCCAGCAGTGGTCGGCCGGGACAGGGGGCGTACGAGCAGTACTTC
cdr3_aa: CASSGRPGQGAYEQYF
v_call: TRBV12-3/TRBV12-4
clone_size: many
j_call: TRBJ2-7
d_call: TRBD1

cdr3_nt: TGTGCCACCAGCAGGAGAATTGCGAGTTCCTCTGGAAACACCATATATTTT
cdr3_aa: CATSRRIASSSGNTIYF
v_call: TRBV15
clone_size: many
j_call: TRBJ1-3
d_call: NA

cdr3_nt: TGTGCCAGCAGTACCCAGTTGGTCCGCGAGCAGTACTTC
cdr3_aa: CASSTQLVREQYF
v_call: TRBV6-2/TRBV6-3
clone_size: medium-sized
j_call: TRBJ2-7
d_call: NA

cdr3_nt: TGTGCCAGCAGTTTAGGCAGCGGGAGGACCCTTTCCTACGAGCAGTACTTC
cdr3_aa: CASSLGSGRTLSYEQYF
v_call: TRBV12-3/TRBV12-4
clone_size: many
j_call: TRBJ2-7
d_call: TRBD2

cdr3_nt: TGTGCCAGCAGAAACAGGGGGTATTCCTACGAGCAGTACTTC
cdr3_aa: CASRNRGYSYEQYF
v_call: TRBV7-2
clone_size: many
j_call: TRBJ2-7
d_call: TRBD1

cdr3_nt: TGTGCCAGTCTTTCACAGGCGAGCACTGAAGCTTTCTTT
cdr3_aa: CASLSQASTEAFF
v_call: TRBV19
clone_size: many
j_call: TRBJ1-1
d_call: NA

cdr3_nt: TGCGCCAGCAGTGACGGGGGAACTGAAGCTTTCTTT
cdr3_aa: CASSDGGTEAFF
v_call: TRBV10-2
clone_size: many
j_call: TRBJ1-1
d_call: NA

cdr3_nt: TGTGCCAGCAGCTCCGGACAGGCTCCCAACGTCCTGACTTTC
cdr3_aa: CASSSGQAPNVLTF
v_call: TRBV7-2
clone_size: many
j_call: TRBJ2-6
d_call: TRBD1

cdr3_nt: TGTGCCAGCAGCCTAAAAAATGAGCAGTTCTTC
cdr3_aa: CASSLKNEQFF
v_call: TRBV12-3/TRBV12-4
clone_size: many
j_call: TRBJ2-1
d_call: NA

cdr3_nt: TGTGCCTGGAGTGTACGGGACAACACTGAAGCTTTCTTT
cdr3_aa: CAWSVRDNTEAFF
v_call: TRBV30
clone_size: many
j_call: TRBJ1-1
d_call: NA

cdr3_nt: TGCGCCAGCAGCGTACAGGGTGTGGGGGAGCAGTACTTC
cdr3_aa: CASSVQGVGEQYF
v_call: TRBV5-1
clone_size: many
j_call: TRBJ2-7
d_call: NA

cdr3_nt: TGTGCCAGCAGTTTATTTAGGGACACTGAAGCTTTCTTT
cdr3_aa: CASSLFRDTEAFF
v_call: TRBV27
clone_size: few
j_call: TRBJ1-1
d_call: NA

cdr3_nt: TGTGCCAGCAGTAACGGACAGGGGGCCTACAATGAGCAGTTCTTC
cdr3_aa: CASSNGQGAYNEQFF
v_call: TRBV12-3/TRBV12-4
clone_size: many
j_call: TRBJ2-1
d_call: TRBD1

cdr3_nt: TGCGCCAGCGGCCCCAGACAGGGAGCCGACACTGAAGCTTTCTTT
cdr3_aa: CASGPRQGADTEAFF
v_call: TRBV10-2
clone_size: many
j_call: TRBJ1-1
d_call: TRBD1

cdr3_nt: TGCGCCAGCAGCCCTCCGCGGGGCGGGAGGAGCTACAATGAGCAGTTCTTC
cdr3_aa: CASSPPRGGRSYNEQFF
v_call: TRBV5-1
clone_size: once
j_call: TRBJ2-1
d_call: TRBD2

cdr3_nt: TGTGCCAGCAGCTTCTGGCCGGACCTCCTGGGTACTGAAGCTTTCTTT
cdr3_aa: CASSFWPDLLGTEAFF
v_call: TRBV12-3/TRBV12-4
clone_size: many
j_call: TRBJ1-1
d_call: NA

cdr3_nt: TGCAGTGCCCTGGACAGCCCCGCCACCTACGAGCAGTACTTC
cdr3_aa: CSALDSPATYEQYF
v_call: TRBV20-1
clone_size: many
j_call: TRBJ2-7
d_call: NA

cdr3_nt: TGTGTCAGTAAAAGCGGGCGGGCGAACACCGGGGAGCTGTTTTTT
cdr3_aa: CVSKSGRANTGELFF
v_call: TRBV7-2
clone_size: NA
j_call: TRBJ2-2
d_call: NA

cdr3_nt: TGCGCCAGCAGCAAGGGACTAGCGGCTATCACAGATACGCAGTATTTT
cdr3_aa: CASSKGLAAITDTQYF
v_call: TRBV5-1
clone_size: NA
j_call: TRBJ2-3
d_call: TRBD2

cdr3_nt: TGCAGTGCTCGTTTTGGGACTAGCGGGAGGGCTGATAACACAGATACGCAGTATTTT
cdr3_aa: CSARFGTSGRADNTDTQYF
v_call: TRBV20-1
clone_size: many
j_call: TRBJ2-3
d_call: TRBD2

cdr3_nt: TGTGCCAGCAGCGTGACAGGGGGCATTGACTACGAGCAGTACTTC
cdr3_aa: CASSVTGGIDYEQYF
v_call: TRBV9
clone_size: many
j_call: TRBJ2-7
d_call: TRBD1

cdr3_nt: TGTGCCAACCGGATCTACAATGAGCAGTTCTTC
cdr3_aa: CANRIYNEQFF
v_call: TRBV7-2
clone_size: medium-sized
j_call: TRBJ2-1
d_call: NA

cdr3_nt: TGTGCCAGCTCAACAAACTATGGCTACACCTTC
cdr3_aa: CASSTNYGYTF
v_call: TRBV18
clone_size: many
j_call: TRBJ1-2
d_call: NA